This TCR beta chain comes out of a study of Graves' ophthalmopathy and Graves' hyperthyroidism. Looking at the study overall: Upon initial diagnosis and before any treatment, peripheral blood was collected.

Using RNA transcripts, the TCR beta CDR3 regions were amplified. First-round RT-PCR employed HTBI primers, with a second-round multiplex PCR after it. TCRdb independently ran MiXCR on the multiplex PCR reads; one entry per CDR3 protein. Among tens of thousands of distinct CDR3 sequences, under 65% were seen once, and the ten largest hold around 18%. Study-level results: In blood appeared most of the expanded thyroid clonotypes whose frequency exceeded 0.001. Ophthalmopathy progression was predicted by the model at about 70% sensitivity and roughly 72% specificity.

This clonotype was seen at least ten times. Its cognate antigen is unknown. There are 15 residues in the CDR3. Germline assignment: CDR1 MNHNS and CDR2 SASEGT. V lost 0 bases and J 2 bases, leaving 11 bases between the germline ends. The rearrangement links TRBV6-1 to TRBJ2-7, with no clear D. The sequenced sample was peripheral blood. This TCR came from an adult man with Graves' ophthalmopathy. The CDR3 DNA reads as TGTGCCAGCAGTGAAGCTCTGGGTGGAACCTACGAGCAGTACTTC. Its protein is CASSEALGGTYEQYF.